The clone carrying this T cell receptor (beta chain) was observed many times. The data derive from a study of T cells in Graves' hyperthyroidism and ophthalmopathy. V was shortened by 5 bases and J by 4 bases, with 17 bases between the two germline ends. CDR3 size: 16 residues. The germline gives CDR1 SGHNT, CDR2 YENEEA. From RNA transcripts, TCR beta CDR3 regions were amplified. The TCR CDR3 first-round RT-PCR relied on the HTBI primer set. A single record per CDR3 protein comes from TCRdb applying MiXCR to the multiplex PCR reads. The sample records 500,000 or so distinct CDR3 sequences, about 16% being singletons.

The gene calls are TRBV11-3 and TRBJ2-2; D may be TRBD2 (5 bases). This TCR derives from a woman younger than 45 with Graves' ophthalmopathy. The specimen sequenced was blood. The CDR3 region is CASSRIGPAGTGELFF. CDR3 in DNA: TGTGCCAGCAGCCGAATTGGGCCCGCGGGCACCGGGGAGCTGTTTTTT.